This T cell receptor beta chain was identified during a study of shared clonotypes between healthy human individuals. At the level of the study: CD8 memory received one plate per donor, CD8 naive two, CD4 memory three and CD4 naive three.

Findings and caveats of the study: Richness estimates generally favored naive over memory subsets.

Germline V gene sequence: CDR1 SGHRS, CDR2 YFSETQ. V lost 4 bases and J lost 1; bases outside the gene matches: 3. This CDR3 region has 15 residues. A note on this clone: Its target is unknown. The same CDR3 can be traced to other DNA sequences in this sample.

Repertoires were generated with immunoSEQ multiplex PCR, while TCRdb's copy carries only in-frame clones and drops some. Among more than 500,000 clones listed, roughly 95% were seen once. The sample taken for sequencing was naive CD4+ T cells sorted from blood. Specified subset: CD45RA+ positively selected. The receptor was isolated from a young woman in good health. V gene TRBV5-1 combines with J gene TRBJ2-1; 9 bases fit TRBD2. The CDR3 sequence: CASSRSGSSYNEQFF. CDR3 nucleotides: TGCGCCAGCAGCCGTAGCGGGAGTTCCTACAATGAGCAGTTCTTC. The variable domain in full, completed from reference TRBV5-1 and TRBJ2-1, reads KAGVTQTPRYLIKTRGQQVTLSCSPISGHRSVSWYQQTPGQGLQFLFEYFSETQRNKGNFPGRFSGRQFSNSRSEMNVSTLELGDSALYLCASSRSGSSYNEQFFGPGTRLTVL.